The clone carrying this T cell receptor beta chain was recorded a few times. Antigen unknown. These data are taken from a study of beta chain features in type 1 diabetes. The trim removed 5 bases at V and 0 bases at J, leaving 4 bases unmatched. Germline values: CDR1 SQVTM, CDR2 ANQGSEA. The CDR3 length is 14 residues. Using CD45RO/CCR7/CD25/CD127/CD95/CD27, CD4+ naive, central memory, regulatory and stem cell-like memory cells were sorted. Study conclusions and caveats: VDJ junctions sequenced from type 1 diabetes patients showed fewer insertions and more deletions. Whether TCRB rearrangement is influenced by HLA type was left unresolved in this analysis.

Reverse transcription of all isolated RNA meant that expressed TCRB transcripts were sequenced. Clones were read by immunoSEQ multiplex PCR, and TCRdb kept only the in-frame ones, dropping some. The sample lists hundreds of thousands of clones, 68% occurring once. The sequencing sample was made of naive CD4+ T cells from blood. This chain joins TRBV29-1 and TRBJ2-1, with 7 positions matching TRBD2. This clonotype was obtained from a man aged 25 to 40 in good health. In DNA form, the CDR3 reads TGCAGCGTTCTCGGCGGGAGCTCCTACAATGAGCAGTTCTTC. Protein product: CSVLGGSSYNEQFF.